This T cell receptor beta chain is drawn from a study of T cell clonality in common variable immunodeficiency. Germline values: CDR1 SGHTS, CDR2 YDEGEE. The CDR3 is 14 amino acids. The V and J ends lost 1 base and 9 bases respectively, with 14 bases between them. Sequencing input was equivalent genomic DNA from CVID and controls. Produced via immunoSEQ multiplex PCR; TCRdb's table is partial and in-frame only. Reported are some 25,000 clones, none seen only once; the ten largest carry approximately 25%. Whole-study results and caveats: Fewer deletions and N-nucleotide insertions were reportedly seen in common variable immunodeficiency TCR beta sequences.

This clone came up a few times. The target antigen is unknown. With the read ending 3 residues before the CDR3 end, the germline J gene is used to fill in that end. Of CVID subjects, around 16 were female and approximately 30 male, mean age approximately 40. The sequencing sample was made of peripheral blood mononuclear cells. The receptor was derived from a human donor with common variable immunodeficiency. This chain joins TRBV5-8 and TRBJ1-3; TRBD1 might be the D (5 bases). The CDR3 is CASSLKGKERTIYF. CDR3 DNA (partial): TGTGCCAGCAGCTTGAAGGGGAAGGAACGCACC.